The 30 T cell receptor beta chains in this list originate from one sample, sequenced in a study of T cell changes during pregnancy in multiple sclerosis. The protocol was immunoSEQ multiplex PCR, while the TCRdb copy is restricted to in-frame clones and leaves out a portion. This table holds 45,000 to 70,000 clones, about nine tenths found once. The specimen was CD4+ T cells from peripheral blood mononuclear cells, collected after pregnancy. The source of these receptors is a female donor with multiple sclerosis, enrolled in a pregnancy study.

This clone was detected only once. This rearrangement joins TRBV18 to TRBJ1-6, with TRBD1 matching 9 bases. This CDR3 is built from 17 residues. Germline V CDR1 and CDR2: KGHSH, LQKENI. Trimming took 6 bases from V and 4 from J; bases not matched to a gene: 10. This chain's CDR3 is CASSLYRDRDYNSPLHF. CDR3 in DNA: TGTGCCAGCTCGCTATACCGGGACAGGGATTATAATTCACCCCTCCACTTT.

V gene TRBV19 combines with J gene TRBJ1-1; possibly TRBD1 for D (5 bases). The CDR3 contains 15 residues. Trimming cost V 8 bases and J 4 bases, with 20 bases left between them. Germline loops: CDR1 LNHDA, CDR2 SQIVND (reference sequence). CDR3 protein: CASCPQQVSPTEAFF. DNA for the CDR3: TGTGCCAGTTGCCCCCAACAGGTTTCCCCCACTGAAGCTTTCTTT.

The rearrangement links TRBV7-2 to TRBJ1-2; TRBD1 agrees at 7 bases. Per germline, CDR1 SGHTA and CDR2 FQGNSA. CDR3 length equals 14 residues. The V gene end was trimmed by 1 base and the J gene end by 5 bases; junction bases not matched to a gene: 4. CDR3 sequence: CASSLVQGQYGYTF. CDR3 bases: TGTGCCAGCAGCTTAGTACAGGGGCAGTATGGCTACACCTTC.

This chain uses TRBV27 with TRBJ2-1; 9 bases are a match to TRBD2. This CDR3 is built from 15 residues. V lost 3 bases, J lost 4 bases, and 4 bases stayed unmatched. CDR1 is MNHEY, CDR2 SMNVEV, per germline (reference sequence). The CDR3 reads CASSFLAGDYNEQFF. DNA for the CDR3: TGTGCCAGCAGTTTTTTAGCGGGGGATTACAATGAGCAGTTCTTC.

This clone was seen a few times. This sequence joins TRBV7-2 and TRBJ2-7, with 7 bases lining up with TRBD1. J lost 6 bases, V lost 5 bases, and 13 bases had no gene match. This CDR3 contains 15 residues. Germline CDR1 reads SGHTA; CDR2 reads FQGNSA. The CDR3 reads CASSPDPGQPIEQYF. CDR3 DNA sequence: TGTGCCAGCAGCCCAGATCCGGGACAGCCGATCGAGCAGTACTTC.

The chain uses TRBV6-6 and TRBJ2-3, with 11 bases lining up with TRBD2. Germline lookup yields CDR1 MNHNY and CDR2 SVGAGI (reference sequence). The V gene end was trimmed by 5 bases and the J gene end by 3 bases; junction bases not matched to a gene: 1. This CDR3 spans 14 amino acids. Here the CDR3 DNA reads TGTGCCAGCAGTCGGACTAGCGGGACAGATACGCAGTATTTT. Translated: CASSRTSGTDTQYF.

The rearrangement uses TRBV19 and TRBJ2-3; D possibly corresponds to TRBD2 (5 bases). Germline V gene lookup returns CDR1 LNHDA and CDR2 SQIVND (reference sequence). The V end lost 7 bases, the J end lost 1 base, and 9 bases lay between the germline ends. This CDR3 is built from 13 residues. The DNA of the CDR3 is TGTGCCAGTAAGGACTCCGGCACAGATACGCAGTATTTT. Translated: CASKDSGTDTQYF.

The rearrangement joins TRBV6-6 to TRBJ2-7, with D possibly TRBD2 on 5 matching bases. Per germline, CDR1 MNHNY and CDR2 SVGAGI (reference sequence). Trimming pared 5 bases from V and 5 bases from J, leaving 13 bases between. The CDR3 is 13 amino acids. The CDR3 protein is CASSTSGNDEQYF. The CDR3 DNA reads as TGTGCCAGCAGTACATCGGGGAACGACGAGCAGTACTTC.

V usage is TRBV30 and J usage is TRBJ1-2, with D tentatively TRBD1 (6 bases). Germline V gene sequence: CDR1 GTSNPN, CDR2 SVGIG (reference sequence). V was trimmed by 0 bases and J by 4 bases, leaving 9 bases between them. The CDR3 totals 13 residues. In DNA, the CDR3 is TGTGCCTGGAGTGTAGGACAGCCCTATGGCTACACCTTC. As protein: CAWSVGQPYGYTF.

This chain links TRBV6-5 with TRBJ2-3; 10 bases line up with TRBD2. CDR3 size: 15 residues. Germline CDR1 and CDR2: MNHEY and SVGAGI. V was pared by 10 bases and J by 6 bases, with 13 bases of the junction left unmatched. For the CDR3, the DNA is TGTGCCACGACCCGGGGAAGCGGGGGGGCGGATACGCAGTATTTT. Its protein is CATTRGSGGADTQYF.

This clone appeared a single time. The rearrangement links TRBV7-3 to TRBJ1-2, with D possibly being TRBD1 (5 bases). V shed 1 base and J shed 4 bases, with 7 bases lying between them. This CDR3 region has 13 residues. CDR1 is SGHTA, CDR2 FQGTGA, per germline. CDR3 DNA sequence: TGTGCCAGCAGCTTAAGCCAGGGCTATGGCTACACCTTC. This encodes CASSLSQGYGYTF.

The CDR3 bases are TGTGCCAGCAGTTTAAGTCAGGGGGGTCTCTATGGCTACACCTTC. Translating gives CASSLSQGGLYGYTF. The chain has TRBV6-5 and TRBJ1-2; 7 bases are shared with TRBD1. Losses at the gene ends were 4 bases for V and 4 bases for J; bases not matched to a gene: 9. The V gene's germline CDR1 is MNHEY and CDR2 SVGAGI. CDR3 size: 15 residues.

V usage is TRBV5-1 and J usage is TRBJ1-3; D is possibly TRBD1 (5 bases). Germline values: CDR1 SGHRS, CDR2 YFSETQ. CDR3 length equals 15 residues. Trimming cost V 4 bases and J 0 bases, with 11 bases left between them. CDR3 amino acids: CASSTADTSGNTIYF. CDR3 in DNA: TGCGCCAGCAGCACCGCGGACACCTCTGGAAACACCATATATTTT.

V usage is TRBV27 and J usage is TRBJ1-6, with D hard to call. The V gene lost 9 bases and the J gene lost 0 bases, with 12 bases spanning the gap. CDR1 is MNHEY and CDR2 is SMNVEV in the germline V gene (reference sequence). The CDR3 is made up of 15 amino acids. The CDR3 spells CASTSGSSYNSPLHF. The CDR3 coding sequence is TGTGCCAGTACTAGCGGGAGCTCCTATAATTCACCCCTCCACTTT.

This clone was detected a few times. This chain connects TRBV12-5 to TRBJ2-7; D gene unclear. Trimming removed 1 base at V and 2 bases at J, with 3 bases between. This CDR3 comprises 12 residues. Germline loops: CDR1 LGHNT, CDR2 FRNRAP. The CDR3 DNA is TGTGCTAGTGGTTTGGATACCTACGAGCAGTACTTC. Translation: CASGLDTYEQYF.

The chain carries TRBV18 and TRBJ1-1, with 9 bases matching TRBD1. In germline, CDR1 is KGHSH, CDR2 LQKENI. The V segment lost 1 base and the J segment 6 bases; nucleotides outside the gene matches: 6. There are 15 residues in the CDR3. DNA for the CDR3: TGTGCCAGCTCACCACTCCCGAACAGGGGGCCTGAAGCTTTCTTT. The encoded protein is CASSPLPNRGPEAFF.

DNA for the CDR3: TGTGCCAGCAACGAAAATAGCGGGGGGGCGGGCGAGCAGTACTTC. Protein sequence: CASNENSGGAGEQYF. The chain links TRBV7-2 to TRBJ2-7; TRBD2 matches 11 bases. Germline V lookup: CDR1 SGHTA, CDR2 FQGNSA. Unmatched junction bases numbered 11, after V lost 7 bases and J lost 6 bases. This CDR3 comprises 15 residues.

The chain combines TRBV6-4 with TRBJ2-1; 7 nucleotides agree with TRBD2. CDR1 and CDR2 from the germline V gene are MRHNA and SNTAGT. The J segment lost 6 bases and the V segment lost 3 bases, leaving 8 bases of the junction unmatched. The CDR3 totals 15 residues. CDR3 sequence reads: CASSDRGEGGNEQFF. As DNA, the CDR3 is TGTGCCAGCAGTGATCGGGGGGAGGGTGGCAATGAGCAGTTCTTC.

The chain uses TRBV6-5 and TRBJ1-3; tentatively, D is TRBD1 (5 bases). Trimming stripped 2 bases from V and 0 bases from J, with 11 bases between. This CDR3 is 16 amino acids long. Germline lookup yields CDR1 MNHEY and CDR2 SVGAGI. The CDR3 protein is CASSYTRQSSGNTIYF. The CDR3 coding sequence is TGTGCCAGCAGTTACACCCGACAGAGCTCTGGAAACACCATATATTTT.

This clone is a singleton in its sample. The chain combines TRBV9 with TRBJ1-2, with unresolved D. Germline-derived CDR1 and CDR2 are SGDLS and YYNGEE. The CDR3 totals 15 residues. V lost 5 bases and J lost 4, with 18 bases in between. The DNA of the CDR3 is TGTGCCAGCAGATCAGGAGGGAGAAGAGGCTATGGCTACACCTTC. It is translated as CASRSGGRRGYGYTF.

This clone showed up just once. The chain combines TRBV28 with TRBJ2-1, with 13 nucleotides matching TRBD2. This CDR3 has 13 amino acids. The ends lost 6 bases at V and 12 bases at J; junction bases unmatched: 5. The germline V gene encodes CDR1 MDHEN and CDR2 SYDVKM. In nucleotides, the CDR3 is TGTGCCAGCAGGCCGGGACTAGCGGGGTCGCAGTTCTTC. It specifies CASRPGLAGSQFF.

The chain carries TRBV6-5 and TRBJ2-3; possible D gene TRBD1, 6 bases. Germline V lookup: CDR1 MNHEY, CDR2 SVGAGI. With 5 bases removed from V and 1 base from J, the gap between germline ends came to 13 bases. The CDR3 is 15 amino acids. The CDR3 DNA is TGTGCCAGCAGTACACAGGGATGGGGCACAGATACGCAGTATTTT. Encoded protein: CASSTQGWGTDTQYF.

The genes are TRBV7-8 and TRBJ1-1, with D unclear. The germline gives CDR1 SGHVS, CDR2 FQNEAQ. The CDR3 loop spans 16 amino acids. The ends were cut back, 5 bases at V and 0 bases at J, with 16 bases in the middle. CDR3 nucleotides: TGTGCCAGCAGCCCCCGGCCGGGAGGCATGAACACTGAAGCTTTCTTT. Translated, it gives CASSPRPGGMNTEAFF. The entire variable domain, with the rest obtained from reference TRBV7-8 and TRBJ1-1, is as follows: GAGVSQSPRYKVAKRGQDVALRCDPISGHVSLFWYQQALGQGPEFLTYFQNEAQLDKSGLPSDRFFAERPEGSVSTLKIQRTQQEDSAVYLCASSPRPGGMNTEAFFGQGTRLTVV.

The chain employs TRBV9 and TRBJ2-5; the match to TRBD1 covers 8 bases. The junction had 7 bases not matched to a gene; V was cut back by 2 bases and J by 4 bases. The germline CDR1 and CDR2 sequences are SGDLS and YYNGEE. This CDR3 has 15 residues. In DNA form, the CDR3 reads TGTGCCAGCAGCGTGACCCAGACAGGGGCAGAGACCCAGTACTTC. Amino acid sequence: CASSVTQTGAETQYF. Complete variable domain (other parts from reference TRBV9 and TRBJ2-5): DSGVTQTPKHLITATGQRVTLRCSPRSGDLSVYWYQQSLDQGLQFLIQYYNGEERAKGNILERFSAQQFPDLHSELNLSSLELGDSALYFCASSVTQTGAETQYFGPGTRLLVL.

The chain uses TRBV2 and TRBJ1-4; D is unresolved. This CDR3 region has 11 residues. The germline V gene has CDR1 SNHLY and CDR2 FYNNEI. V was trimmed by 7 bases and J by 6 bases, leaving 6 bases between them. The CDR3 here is CASKADEKLFF. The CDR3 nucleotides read TGTGCCAGCAAGGCGGATGAAAAACTGTTTTTT.

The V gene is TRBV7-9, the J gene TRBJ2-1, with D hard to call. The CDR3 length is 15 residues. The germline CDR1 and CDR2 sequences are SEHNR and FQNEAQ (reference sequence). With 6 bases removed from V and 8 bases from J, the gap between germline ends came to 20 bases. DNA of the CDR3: TGTGCCAGCAGGCAACTAACTGCCGTCGGTGATGAGCAGTTCTTC. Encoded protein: CASRQLTAVGDEQFF.

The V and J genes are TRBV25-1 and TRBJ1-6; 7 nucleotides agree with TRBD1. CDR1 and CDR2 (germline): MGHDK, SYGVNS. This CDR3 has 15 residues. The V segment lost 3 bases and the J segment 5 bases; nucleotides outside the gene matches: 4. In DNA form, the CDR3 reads TGTGCCAGCAGTGAGATCGACAGGGATAATTCACCCCTCCACTTT. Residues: CASSEIDRDNSPLHF.

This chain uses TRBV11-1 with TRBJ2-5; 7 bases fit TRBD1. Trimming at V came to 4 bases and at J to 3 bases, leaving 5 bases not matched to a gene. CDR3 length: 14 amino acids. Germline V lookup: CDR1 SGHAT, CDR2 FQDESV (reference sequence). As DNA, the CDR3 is TGTGCCAGCAGCTCGCGACAGGGTGAAGAGACCCAGTACTTC. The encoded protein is CASSSRQGEETQYF.

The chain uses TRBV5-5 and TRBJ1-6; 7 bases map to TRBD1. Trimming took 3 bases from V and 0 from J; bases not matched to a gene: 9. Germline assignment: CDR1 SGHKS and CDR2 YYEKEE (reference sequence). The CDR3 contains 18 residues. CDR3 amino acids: CASSSPATGSSYNSPLHF. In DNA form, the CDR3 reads TGTGCCAGCAGCTCGCCGGCGACAGGGAGCTCCTATAATTCACCCCTCCACTTT.

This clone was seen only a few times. The CDR3 is CASSLTGFSGDEQFF. The CDR3 DNA reads TGTGCCAGCAGCTTAACAGGGTTCTCTGGCGATGAGCAGTTCTTC. This sequence joins TRBV7-9 and TRBJ2-1, with D perhaps TRBD1 (6 bases). The CDR3 consists of 15 residues. Per the germline V gene, CDR1 is SEHNR and CDR2 is FQNEAQ (reference sequence). Trimming took off 2 bases at V and 8 bases at J, with 16 bases between the two ends.